Listed below are T cell receptor beta chains from one sample, sequenced in a study of blood T cells in healthy people across ages. One entry per CDR3 protein, called by TCRdb with MiXCR from the 5' RACE reads. The sample shows 850,000 or so distinct CDR3 sequences, around 26% of them seen only once. What was sequenced was blood. The receptors stem from a woman of 80 years or more in good health. CDR3s include the opening cysteine and the closing phenylalanine or tryptophan. Fields, in order: clone size, D gene, J gene, V gene, CDR3 length, CDR3 DNA, CDR3 protein. The D gene is left open where the match is weak. Size values are once, few and many counts, or a class for expanded clones, and some rows have none.

few TRBD1 TRBJ2-2 TRBV2 15 TGTGCCAGCAGCGGACAGGGGCTGAACACCGGGGAGCTGTTTTTT CASSGQGLNTGELFF
few . TRBJ2-7 TRBV19 13 TGTGCCAGTAGTATGCGGTCCGGGTGGGAGCAGTACTTC CASSMRSGWEQYF
many TRBD1 TRBJ2-6 TRBV5-1 15 TGCGCCACCGGGACAGGGGGATCTGGGGCCAACGTCCTGACTTTC CATGTGGSGANVLTF
. . TRBJ1-3 TRBV6-1 17 TGTGCCAGCAGTGAAAGCTATACAGGGAGCTCTGGAAACACCATATATTTT CASSESYTGSSGNTIYF
many TRBD1 TRBJ1-2 TRBV7-9 15 TGTGCCAGCACCTACGGACAGGGGGCGAACTATGGCTACACCTTC CASTYGQGANYGYTF
many . TRBJ2-4 TRBV6-2/TRBV6-3 14 TGTGCCAGCAGATACGGGGGGCCCAAAAACATTCAGTACTTC CASRYGGPKNIQYF
many TRBD2 TRBJ2-4 TRBV20-1 19 TGCAGTGCTAGACGAAGAGGGCTAGCGGGGGAACTAGCCAAAAACATTCAGTACTTC CSARRRGLAGELAKNIQYF
many . TRBJ2-7 TRBV6-2/TRBV6-3 14 TGTGCCAGCAGTTATTGGGACAACCGCTACGAGCAGTACTTC CASSYWDNRYEQYF
many TRBD1 TRBJ2-3 TRBV29-1 14 TGCAGCGTAAGGACAGGGGACATGGTTGGTACGCAGTATTTT CSVRTGDMVGTQYF
few . TRBJ1-6 TRBV7-9 15 TGTGCCAGCAGCTTCTTTTCTCAGGGAAATTCACCCCTCCACTTT CASSFFSQGNSPLHF
few TRBD1 TRBJ2-7 TRBV29-1 11 TGCAGCGTCGAGGGGGCGCAAGAGCAGTACTTC CSVEGAQEQYF
. . TRBJ1-2 TRBV6-5 14 TGTGCCAGCAGACGGGACCCCGAGCACTATGGCTACACCTTC CASRRDPEHYGYTF
. TRBD1 TRBJ2-6 TRBV18 16 TGTGCCAGCTCACCACCAGGGGGCCGTGGGGCCAACGTCCTGACTTTC CASSPPGGRGANVLTF
. TRBD1 TRBJ2-7 TRBV28 15 TGTGCCAGCAGTCCCTGGACAGGTAGCTCCTACGAGCAGTACTTC CASSPWTGSSYEQYF
many . TRBJ2-5 TRBV5-1 18 TGCGCCAGCAGCTTGTTAGTTCGTTCGTCACGGGTCCAAGAGACCCAGTACTTC CASSLLVRSSRVQETQYF
few . TRBJ2-6 TRBV7-2 13 TGTGTCAGCAGCTCGACAGGGGCCAACGTCCTGACTTTC CVSSSTGANVLTF
. TRBD1 TRBJ1-1 TRBV2 15 TGTGCCAGCAGTGGAGGGACAGGGGCTGAGGGTGAAGCTTTCTTT CASSGGTGAEGEAFF
few TRBD1 TRBJ1-1 TRBV27 15 TGTGCCAGCAGTTTCGAGGGGACAGATAACACTGAAGCTTTCTTT CASSFEGTDNTEAFF
. . TRBJ1-1 TRBV30 14 TGTGCCTGGAATGCCGGGGGCTTCGTCACTGAAGCTTTCTTT CAWNAGGFVTEAFF
. . TRBJ1-3 TRBV7-2 16 TGTGCCAGCAGCTTAGTTTCCCTCGGCTCTGGAAACACCATATATTTT CASSLVSLGSGNTIYF
once . TRBJ2-3 TRBV12-3/TRBV12-4 15 TGTGCCAGCAGCCTACCTAGAGGGAGTACAGATACGCAGTATTTT CASSLPRGSTDTQYF
. TRBD2 TRBJ2-3 TRBV20-1 17 TGCAGTGCTAGACCTCTAGCGGTAGAGGCGGGCACAGATACGCAGTATTTT CSARPLAVEAGTDTQYF
. . TRBJ2-3 TRBV18 16 TGTGCCAGCTCACTCGACAGGACCCGCAATGCAGATACGCAGTATTTT CASSLDRTRNADTQYF
few TRBD1 TRBJ1-5 TRBV10-3 15 TGTGCCATCAGGCAGGGACAGAATAGCAATCAGCCCCAGCATTTT CAIRQGQNSNQPQHF
. . TRBJ2-7 TRBV5-1 14 TGCGCCAGCAGCTTAGGGTTGCGGGGAGACGAGCAGTACTTC CASSLGLRGDEQYF
. TRBD1 TRBJ1-2 TRBV10-1 15 TGCGCCAACAGTGACACCATCGGACAGGTTCAGGGCTACACCTTC CANSDTIGQVQGYTF
many . TRBJ2-5 TRBV27 13 TGTGCCAGCAGTTCCCGCCTGATGGAGACCCAGTACTTC CASSSRLMETQYF
. TRBD1 TRBJ1-1 TRBV6-2/TRBV6-3 13 TGTGCCAGCAGAGAACAGGGGGACACTGAAGCTTTCTTT CASREQGDTEAFF
. TRBD1 TRBJ1-1 TRBV7-9 14 TGTGCCAGCAGCCCCAGACAGGGGGGAGCTGAAGCTTTCTTT CASSPRQGGAEAFF
many . TRBJ1-6 TRBV20-1 12 TGCAGTGCTAGGGACACTAATTCACCCCTCCACTTT CSARDTNSPLHF
many TRBD2 TRBJ2-2 TRBV6-5 17 TGTGCCAGCAGTTCCGGGACTAGCGGGGGAAGCGCCGGGGAGCTGTTTTTT CASSSGTSGGSAGELFF
. . TRBJ1-5 TRBV27 16 TGTGCCAGCAGTTTACAGGGCCGAACTAGCAATCAGCCCCAGCATTTT CASSLQGRTSNQPQHF
many . TRBJ2-3 TRBV6-6 15 TGTGCCAGCAGTTACTCGGGGGTCAGCACAGATACGCAGTATTTT CASSYSGVSTDTQYF
many TRBD2 TRBJ2-5 TRBV20-1 13 TGCAGTGCCCCGACGGGGGGCCAAGAGACCCAGTACTTC CSAPTGGQETQYF
many . TRBJ2-4 TRBV7-2 15 TGTGCCAGCAGTCCAAGCCCACAGGTGAAAAACATTCAGTACTTC CASSPSPQVKNIQYF
. . TRBJ1-1 TRBV20-1 14 TGCAGTGCCCCCTGGCGGGGGGCTTCCAATGAAGCTTTCTTT CSAPWRGASNEAFF
many . TRBJ2-7 TRBV20-1 13 TGCAGTGCTAGATTGGGAAGCTCCTACGAGCAGTACTTC CSARLGSSYEQYF
many . TRBJ2-3 TRBV18 17 TGTGCCAGCTCACCATTTGGTTCTCTAGCGACCACAGATACGCAGTATTTT CASSPFGSLATTDTQYF
. TRBD2 TRBJ2-1 TRBV7-6 14 TGTGCCAGCAGCTTTCCGGGGGGTTGGAATGAGCAGTTCTTC CASSFPGGWNEQFF
many . TRBJ2-7 TRBV20-1 13 TGCAGTGCTAGGAGGGTAGGGTCAAACGAGCAGTACTTC CSARRVGSNEQYF
many . TRBJ2-6 TRBV4-2 10 TGTGCCACGGGGGCCAACGTCCTGACTTTC CATGANVLTF
many . TRBJ2-3 TRBV10-3 14 TGTGCCATCAGGCGGGGGCCCGACACAGATACGCAGTATTTT CAIRRGPDTDTQYF
. . TRBJ2-7 TRBV28 14 TGTGTCAGCAGTCCCCCGGCCGGGGCCTACGAGCAGTACTTC CVSSPPAGAYEQYF
many . TRBJ1-5 TRBV24-1 14 TGTGCCACCAGTGAACCAGGGGTCCCTCAGCCCCAGCATTTT CATSEPGVPQPQHF
few . TRBJ2-5 TRBV7-8 13 TGTGCCAGCAGCTTAGTTAGGCCTTCGGCCCAGTACTTC CASSLVRPSAQYF
few . TRBJ1-1 TRBV7-2 15 TGTGCCAGCAGCACCAGGACACTAGGGAACACTGAAGCTTTCTTT CASSTRTLGNTEAFF